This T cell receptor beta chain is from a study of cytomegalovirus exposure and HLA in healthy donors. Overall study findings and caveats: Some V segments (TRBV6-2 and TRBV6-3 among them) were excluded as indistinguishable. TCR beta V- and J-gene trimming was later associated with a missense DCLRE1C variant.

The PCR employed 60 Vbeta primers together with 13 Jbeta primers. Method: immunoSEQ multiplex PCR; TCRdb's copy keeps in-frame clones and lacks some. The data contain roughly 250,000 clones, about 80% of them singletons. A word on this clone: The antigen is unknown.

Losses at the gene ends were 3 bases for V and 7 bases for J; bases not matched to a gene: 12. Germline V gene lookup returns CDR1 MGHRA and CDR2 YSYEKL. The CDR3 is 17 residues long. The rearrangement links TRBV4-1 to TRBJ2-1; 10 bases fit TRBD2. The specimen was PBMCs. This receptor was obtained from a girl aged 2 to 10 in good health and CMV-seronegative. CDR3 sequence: CASSHSASGGIINEQFF. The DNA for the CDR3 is TGCGCCAGCAGCCATTCAGCTAGCGGGGGTATTATTAATGAGCAGTTCTTC.